Described below is a single T cell receptor (beta chain) sequence and its context. The sample is drawn from a study of blood T cell repertoires in COVID-19. Overall study context: Acute and convalescent COVID-19 samples came from the United States, Italy and Spain. PBMCs, B-cell-depleted T cells, or T cells were the source of the cDNA or gDNA that made up the material.

Trimming at V came to 2 bases and at J to 7 bases, leaving 5 bases not matched to a gene. The CDR3 spans 14 residues. CDR1 MRHNA and CDR2 SNTAGT come from the germline V gene. Original processing notes: The authors estimated nucleated cell counts from reference gene primer amplification. The table came from immunoSEQ multiplex PCR; TCRdb's copy has only in-frame clones and leaves some out. V, J and clone size were drawn from that table, and D and trimming were deduced from the DNA. The repertoire has over 85,000 clones, about 85% of them found once; the top ten carry 4.5%. V is TRBV6-4 and J is TRBJ2-1; 7 bases fit TRBD2. The sample taken for sequencing was peripheral blood. The receptor comes from a man aged 65-85 years with acute or convalescent COVID-19. The CDR3: CASSDVGGFNEQFF. The CDR3 DNA is TGTGCCAGCAGTGACGTGGGGGGGTTTAATGAGCAGTTCTTC.